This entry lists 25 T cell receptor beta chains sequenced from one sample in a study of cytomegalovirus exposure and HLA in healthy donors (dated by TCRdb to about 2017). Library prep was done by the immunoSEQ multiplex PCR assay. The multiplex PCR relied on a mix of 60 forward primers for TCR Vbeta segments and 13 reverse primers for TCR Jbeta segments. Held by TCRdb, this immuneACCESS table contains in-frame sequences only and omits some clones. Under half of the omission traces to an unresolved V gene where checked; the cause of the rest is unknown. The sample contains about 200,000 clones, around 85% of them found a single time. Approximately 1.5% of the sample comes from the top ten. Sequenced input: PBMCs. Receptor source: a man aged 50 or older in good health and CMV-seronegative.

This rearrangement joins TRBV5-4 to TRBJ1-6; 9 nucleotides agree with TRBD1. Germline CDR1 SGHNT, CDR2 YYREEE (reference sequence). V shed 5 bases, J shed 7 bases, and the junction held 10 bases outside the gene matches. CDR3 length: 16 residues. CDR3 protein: CASRAGTGFGNSPLHF. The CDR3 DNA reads TGTGCCAGCAGAGCCGGGACAGGGTTCGGGAATTCACCCCTCCACTTT.

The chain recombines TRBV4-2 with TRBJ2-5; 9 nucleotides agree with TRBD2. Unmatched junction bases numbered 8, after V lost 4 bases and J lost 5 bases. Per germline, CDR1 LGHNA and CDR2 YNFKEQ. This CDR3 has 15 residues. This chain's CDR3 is CASSPSSGAEETQYF. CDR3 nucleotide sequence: TGTGCCAGCAGCCCATCTAGCGGGGCCGAGGAGACCCAGTACTTC.

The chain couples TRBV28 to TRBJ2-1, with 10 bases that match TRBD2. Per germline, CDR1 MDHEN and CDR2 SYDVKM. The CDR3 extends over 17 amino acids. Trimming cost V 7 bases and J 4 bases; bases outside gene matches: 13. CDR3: CASTSGLGLADYNEQFF. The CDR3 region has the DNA TGTGCCAGCACCTCCGGATTAGGACTAGCGGATTACAATGAGCAGTTCTTC.

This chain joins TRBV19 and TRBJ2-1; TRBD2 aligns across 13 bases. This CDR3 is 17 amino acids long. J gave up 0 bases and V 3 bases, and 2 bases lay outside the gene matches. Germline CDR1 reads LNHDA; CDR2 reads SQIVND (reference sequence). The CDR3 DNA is TGTGCCAGTAGTATGAGGACTAGCGGGAGCTCCTACAATGAGCAGTTCTTC. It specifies CASSMRTSGSSYNEQFF.

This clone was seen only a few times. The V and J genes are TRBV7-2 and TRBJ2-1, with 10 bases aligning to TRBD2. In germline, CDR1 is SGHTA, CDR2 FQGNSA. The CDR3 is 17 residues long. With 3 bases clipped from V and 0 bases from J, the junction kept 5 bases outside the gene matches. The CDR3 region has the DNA TGTGCCAGCAGCTTGTTTCTAGCGGGGGTCTCCTACAATGAGCAGTTCTTC. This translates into CASSLFLAGVSYNEQFF.

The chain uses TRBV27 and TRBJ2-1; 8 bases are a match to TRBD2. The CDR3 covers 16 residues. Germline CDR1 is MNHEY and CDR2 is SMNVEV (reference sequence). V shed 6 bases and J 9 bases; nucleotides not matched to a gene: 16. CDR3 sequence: CASRGTSQALGGEQFF. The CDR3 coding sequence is TGTGCCAGCAGAGGGACTAGTCAGGCCCTCGGGGGTGAGCAGTTCTTC.

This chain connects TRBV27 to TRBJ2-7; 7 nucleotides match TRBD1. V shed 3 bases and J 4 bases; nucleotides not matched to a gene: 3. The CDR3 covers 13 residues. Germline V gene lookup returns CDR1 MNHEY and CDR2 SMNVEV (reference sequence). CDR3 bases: TGTGCCAGCAGTTTCTCGACAGGGTACGAGCAGTACTTC. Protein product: CASSFSTGYEQYF.

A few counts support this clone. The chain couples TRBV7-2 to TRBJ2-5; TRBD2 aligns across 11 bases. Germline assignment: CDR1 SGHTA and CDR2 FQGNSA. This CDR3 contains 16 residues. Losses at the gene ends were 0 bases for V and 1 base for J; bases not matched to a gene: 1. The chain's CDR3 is CASSLASGRVQETQYF. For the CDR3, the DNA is TGTGCCAGCAGCTTAGCTAGCGGGAGGGTCCAAGAGACCCAGTACTTC. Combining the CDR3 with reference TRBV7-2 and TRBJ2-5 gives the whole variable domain GAGVSQSPSNKVTEKGKDVELRCDPISGHTALYWYRQSLGQGLEFLIYFQGNSAPDKSGLPSDRFSAERTGGSVSTLTIQRTQQEDSAVYLCASSLASGRVQETQYFGPGTRLLVL.

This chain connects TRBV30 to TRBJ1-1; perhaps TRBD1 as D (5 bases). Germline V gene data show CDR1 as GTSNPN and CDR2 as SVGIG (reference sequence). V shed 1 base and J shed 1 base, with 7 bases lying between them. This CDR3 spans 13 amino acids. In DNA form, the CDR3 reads TGTGCCTGGAGTGGCGGGACGAACACTGAAGCTTTCTTT. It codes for CAWSGGTNTEAFF. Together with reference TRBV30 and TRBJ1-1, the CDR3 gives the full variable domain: SQTIHQWPATLVQPVGSPLSLECTVEGTSNPNLYWYRQAAGRGLQLLFYSVGIGQISSEVPQNLSASRPQDRQFILSSKKLLLSDSGFYLCAWSGGTNTEAFFGQGTRLTVV.

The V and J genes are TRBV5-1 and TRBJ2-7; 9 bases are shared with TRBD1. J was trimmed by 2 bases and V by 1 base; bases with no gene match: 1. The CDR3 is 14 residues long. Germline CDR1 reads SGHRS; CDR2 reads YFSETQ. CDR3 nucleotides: TGCGCCAGCAGCTTGTGGGACAGGGCCTACGAGCAGTACTTC. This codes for CASSLWDRAYEQYF. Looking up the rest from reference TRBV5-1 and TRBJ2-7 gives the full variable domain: KAGVTQTPRYLIKTRGQQVTLSCSPISGHRSVSWYQQTPGQGLQFLFEYFSETQRNKGNFPGRFSGRQFSNSRSEMNVSTLELGDSALYLCASSLWDRAYEQYFGPGTRLTVT.

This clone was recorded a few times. The CDR3 DNA is TGTGCCAGCAGCCTCGGGGGTCAAGAGACCCAGTACTTC. This sequence encodes CASSLGGQETQYF. The chain links TRBV5-4 to TRBJ2-5, with a tentative D call TRBD2 (6 bases). Germline loops: CDR1 SGHNT, CDR2 YYREEE (reference sequence). The CDR3 covers 13 residues. Trimming left V 4 bases short and J 2 bases short, with 9 bases between.

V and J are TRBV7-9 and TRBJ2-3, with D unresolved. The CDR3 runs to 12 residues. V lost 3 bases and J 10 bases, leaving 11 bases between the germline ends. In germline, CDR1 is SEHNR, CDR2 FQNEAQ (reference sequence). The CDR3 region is CASSFSSGAQYF. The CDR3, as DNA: TGTGCCAGCAGCTTTTCCTCAGGCGCGCAGTATTTT.

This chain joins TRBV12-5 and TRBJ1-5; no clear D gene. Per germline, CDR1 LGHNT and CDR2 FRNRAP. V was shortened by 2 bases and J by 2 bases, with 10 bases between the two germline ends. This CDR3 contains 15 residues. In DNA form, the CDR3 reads TGTGCTAGTGGTTTGCCGGGGTTGGGCAATCAGCCCCAGCATTTT. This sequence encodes CASGLPGLGNQPQHF.

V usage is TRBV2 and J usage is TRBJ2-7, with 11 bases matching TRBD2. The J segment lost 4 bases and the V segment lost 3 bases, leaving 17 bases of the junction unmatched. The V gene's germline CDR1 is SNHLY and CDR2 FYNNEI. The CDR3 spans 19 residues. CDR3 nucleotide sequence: TGTGCCAGCAGTGATAGTCCGGGACTAGCGGCCACGGGAAGATACGAGCAGTACTTC. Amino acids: CASSDSPGLAATGRYEQYF. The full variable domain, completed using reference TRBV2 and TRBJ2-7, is EPEVTQTPSHQVTQMGQEVILRCVPISNHLYFYWYRQILGQKVEFLVSFYNNEISEKSEIFDDQFSVERPDGSNFTLKIRSTKLEDSAMYFCASSDSPGLAATGRYEQYFGPGTRLTVT.

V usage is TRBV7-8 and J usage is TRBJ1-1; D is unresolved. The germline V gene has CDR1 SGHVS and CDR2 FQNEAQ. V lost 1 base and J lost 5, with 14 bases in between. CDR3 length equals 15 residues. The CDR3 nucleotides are TGTGCCAGCAGCTTAGTTCCGGGGTTGACAACTGAAGCTTTCTTT. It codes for CASSLVPGLTTEAFF.

CDR3 protein: CASRRDRPYEQYF. The CDR3 bases are TGTGCCAGCAGGCGGGACAGGCCCTACGAGCAGTACTTC. The V gene is TRBV27, the J gene TRBJ2-7, with 8 positions matching TRBD1. Trimming took 6 bases from V and 2 from J; bases not matched to a gene: 3. The CDR3 spans 13 residues. Germline CDR1 and CDR2: MNHEY and SMNVEV (reference sequence).

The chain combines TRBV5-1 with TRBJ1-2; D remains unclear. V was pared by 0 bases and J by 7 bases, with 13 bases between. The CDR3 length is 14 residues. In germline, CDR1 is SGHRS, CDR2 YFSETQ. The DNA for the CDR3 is TGCGCCAGCAGCTTGGACGCCACCCGGGGTGGCTACACCTTC. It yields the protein CASSLDATRGGYTF.

CDR3 residues: CATLRGGNEQFF. The CDR3 bases are TGTGCCACCCTAAGGGGGGGCAATGAGCAGTTCTTC. This chain connects TRBV27 to TRBJ2-1, with D maybe TRBD2 (7 bases). CDR3 length: 12 residues. Germline CDR1 and CDR2: MNHEY and SMNVEV (reference sequence). Trimming left V 10 bases short and J 6 bases short, with 13 bases between.

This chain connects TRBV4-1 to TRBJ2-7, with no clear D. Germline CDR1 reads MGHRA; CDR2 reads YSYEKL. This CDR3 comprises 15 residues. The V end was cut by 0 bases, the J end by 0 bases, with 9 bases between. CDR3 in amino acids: CASSQERQSSYEQYF. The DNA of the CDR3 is TGCGCCAGCAGCCAAGAGAGGCAGAGCTCCTACGAGCAGTACTTC.

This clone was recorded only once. The CDR3 DNA is TGTGCCAGCACCTTACAGGGGATTGATGAAAAACTGTTTTTT. It yields the protein CASTLQGIDEKLFF. The J gene is TRBJ1-4, the V gene TRBV6-1; 7 bases fit TRBD1. Germline V gene sequence: CDR1 MNHNS, CDR2 SASEGT. V lost 7 bases, J lost 6 bases, and 8 bases stayed unmatched. The CDR3 covers 14 residues.

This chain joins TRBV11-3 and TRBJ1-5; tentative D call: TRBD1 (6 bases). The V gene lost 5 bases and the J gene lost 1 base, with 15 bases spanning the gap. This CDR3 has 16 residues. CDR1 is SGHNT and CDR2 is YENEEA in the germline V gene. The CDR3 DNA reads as TGTGCCAGCAGCACTACAGGGAAGGGGAGCAATCAGCCCCAGCATTTT. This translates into CASSTTGKGSNQPQHF.

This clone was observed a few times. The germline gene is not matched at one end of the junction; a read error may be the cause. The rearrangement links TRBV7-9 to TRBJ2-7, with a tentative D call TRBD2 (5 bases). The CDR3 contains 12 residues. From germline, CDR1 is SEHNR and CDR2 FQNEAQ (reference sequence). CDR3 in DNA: TGTTCCAGCACCCAGGACTTATACGAGCAGTACTTC. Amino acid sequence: CSSTQDLYEQYF.

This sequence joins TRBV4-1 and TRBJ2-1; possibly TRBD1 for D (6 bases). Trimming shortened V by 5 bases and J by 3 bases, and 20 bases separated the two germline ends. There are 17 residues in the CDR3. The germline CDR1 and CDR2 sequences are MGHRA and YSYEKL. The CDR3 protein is CASSYRDNRPVYNEQFF. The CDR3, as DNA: TGCGCCAGCAGCTACCGGGACAACCGACCCGTCTACAATGAGCAGTTCTTC.

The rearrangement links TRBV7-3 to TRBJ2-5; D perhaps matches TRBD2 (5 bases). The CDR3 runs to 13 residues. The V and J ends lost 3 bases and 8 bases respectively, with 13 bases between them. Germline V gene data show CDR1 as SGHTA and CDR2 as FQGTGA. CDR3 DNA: TGTGCCAGCAGCTTTACCGGGGTTGGTACCCAGTACTTC. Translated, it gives CASSFTGVGTQYF.

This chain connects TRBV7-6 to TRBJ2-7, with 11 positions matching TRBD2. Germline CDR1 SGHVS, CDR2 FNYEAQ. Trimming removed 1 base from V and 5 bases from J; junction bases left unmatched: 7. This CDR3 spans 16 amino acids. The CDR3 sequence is CASSLVAGGPNNEQYF. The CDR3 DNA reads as TGTGCCAGCAGCTTAGTAGCGGGAGGGCCTAACAACGAGCAGTACTTC.